Listed below are T cell receptor beta chains from one sample, sequenced in a study of cytomegalovirus exposure and HLA in healthy donors. Method: immunoSEQ multiplex PCR; TCRdb's copy keeps in-frame clones and lacks some. The data show around 100,000 clones, approximately 74% seen once. The sample comprised PBMCs. The source is a woman aged 40 to 49 in good health and CMV-seropositive. CDR3s include the opening cysteine and the closing phenylalanine or tryptophan. A D gene is named only where the DNA matches it firmly. Part of the rows lack a size; the others show once, few, many or a class for expanded clones.

d_call j_call clone_size v_call cdr3_nt cdr3_aa
NA TRBJ1-2 NA TRBV19 TGTGCCAGTAGTATAGATAACAGATTAGATAACTATGGCTACACCTTC CASSIDNRLDNYGYTF
NA TRBJ2-3 NA TRBV28 TGTGCCGCAAGACAGGCCCCAGATACGCAGTATTTT CAARQAPDTQYF
TRBD1 TRBJ2-1 NA TRBV5-1 TGCGCCAGCAGCCCGGCCGGGACAGGAACCTACAATGAGCAGTTCTTC CASSPAGTGTYNEQFF
NA TRBJ2-7 few TRBV4-2 TGTGCCAGCAGCCAAGATTTTACGAGAGGGGGGGGGAGCGAGCAGTACTTC CASSQDFTRGGGSEQYF
TRBD2 TRBJ2-1 NA TRBV11-1 TGTGCCAGCAGCTTATGGTCTAGCGGAAACTCCTACAATGAGCAGTTCTTC CASSLWSSGNSYNEQFF
TRBD2 TRBJ2-1 NA TRBV5-1 TGCGCCAGCAGCACGGCGGGGGGGCAGTCCTACAATGAGCAGTTCTTC CASSTAGGQSYNEQFF
NA TRBJ2-3 NA TRBV5-1 TGCGCCAGCAGCTTGGTCCGGGGTCGGAGCACAGATACGCAGTATTTT CASSLVRGRSTDTQYF
TRBD1 TRBJ1-6 NA TRBV6-5 TGTGCCAGCAGTTCCGGGACAGGGGGCGCGGGGGGCGTTTTC CASSSGTGGAGGVF
NA TRBJ1-1 NA TRBV19 TGTGCCAGTAGTATAGTAGACAGGACGACCATGAACACTGAAGCTTTCTTT CASSIVDRTTMNTEAFF
NA TRBJ2-2 NA TRBV5-1 TGCGCCAGCAGCCGGGACACGAGCACCGGGGAGCTGTTTTTT CASSRDTSTGELFF
NA TRBJ2-7 NA TRBV29-1 TGCAGCGCCCTACTAGACGCATCCTACGAGCAGTACTTC CSALLDASYEQYF
TRBD1 TRBJ2-7 NA TRBV7-8 TGTGCCAGCAGCCTCCGACAGGGGGCCTACGAGCAGTACTTC CASSLRQGAYEQYF
TRBD1 TRBJ2-3 NA TRBV7-2 TGTGCCAGCAGCTTACGATATGGCGTTGGGACAGGGGATACGCAGTATTTT CASSLRYGVGTGDTQYF
TRBD2 TRBJ2-1 NA TRBV19 TGTGCCAGTAGTATGGCTAGCGGTTACAATGAGCAGTTCTTC CASSMASGYNEQFF
TRBD2 TRBJ2-1 NA TRBV9 TGTGCCAGCAGAAGTAGCGGGGGATCCTACAATGAGCAGTTCTTC CASRSSGGSYNEQFF
TRBD2 TRBJ2-3 NA TRBV5-1 TGCGCCAGCAGCGCCGGGGCGTTGCTAGCGGGAGGGCATACAGATACGCAGTATTTT CASSAGALLAGGHTDTQYF
NA TRBJ2-3 NA TRBV6-1 TGTGCCAGCACCCCCCCGGGGAGGAGCACAGATACGCAGTATTTT CASTPPGRSTDTQYF
TRBD2 TRBJ2-3 NA TRBV7-9 TGTGCCAGCAGCTTAGCGCTTGCGGGGGACCTCACAGATACGCAGTATTTT CASSLALAGDLTDTQYF
NA TRBJ1-2 NA TRBV14 TGTGCCAGCAGCCCCAAGGGGAGGCCAGGAGGCTACACCTTC CASSPKGRPGGYTF
NA TRBJ2-7 NA TRBV29-1 TGCAGCGTTGTCCCCCTACAGGAAGGCGAGCAGTACTTC CSVVPLQEGEQYF
NA TRBJ2-1 NA TRBV6-1 TGTGCCAGCAGCCGAGACTACTACAATGAGCAGTTCTTC CASSRDYYNEQFF
NA TRBJ1-5 once TRBV6-1 TGTGCCAGCAGTGAAGCGACGGGGAATCAGCCCCAGCATTTT CASSEATGNQPQHF
NA TRBJ2-2 NA TRBV12-1 TGTGCCAGCAGCCCCACTAGCGGGGGGACTAACACCGGGGAGCTGTTTTTT CASSPTSGGTNTGELFF
NA TRBJ2-7 NA TRBV28 TGTGCCAGCAGTTTAAGGGAAGGGGGATCCCGGCTGGTCCACGAGCAGTACTTC CASSLREGGSRLVHEQYF
NA TRBJ2-5 NA TRBV7-3 TGTGCCAGCAGCTTAATCCCCGGTGGAGAGACCCAGTACTTC CASSLIPGGETQYF
NA TRBJ1-3 NA TRBV6-6 TGTGCCAGCAGTGGCGGGCAGAACTCTGGAAACACCATATATTTT CASSGGQNSGNTIYF
NA TRBJ2-1 few TRBV20-1 TGCAGTGCTAGAGATGACAGGGAGCAGTTCTTC CSARDDREQFF
TRBD1 TRBJ1-1 few TRBV30 TGTGCCTGGAGTTGGGACAGGGGCCCCCTGAACACTGAAGCTTTCTTT CAWSWDRGPLNTEAFF
TRBD1 TRBJ1-2 few TRBV27 TGTGCCAGCAGTACACGACAGGGCCCGGCCTATGGCTACACCTTC CASSTRQGPAYGYTF
NA TRBJ2-7 NA TRBV9 TGTGCCAGCAGCGTAGAGGAGGGGCACGCTAGCTCCTACGAGCAGTACTTC CASSVEEGHASSYEQYF
NA TRBJ2-5 NA TRBV7-9 TGTGCCAGCAGCTTAGGAATTCAGGTTCAGGTGCAAGAGACCCAGTACTTC CASSLGIQVQVQETQYF
NA TRBJ2-2 few TRBV11-2 TGTGCCAGCAGCCCCCGGGGGACCGGGGAGCTGTTTTTT CASSPRGTGELFF
NA TRBJ2-1 NA TRBV19 TGTGCCAGTAGTCCTGAAATAGTCGATGAGCAGTTCTTC CASSPEIVDEQFF
NA TRBJ2-7 NA TRBV7-8 TGTGCCAGCAGCTCGCAGGGGGGTAGCTCCTACGAGCAGTACTTC CASSSQGGSSYEQYF
TRBD1 TRBJ2-7 NA TRBV7-9 TGTGCCAGCAGCTTAGTTGGGACAGGGAGCCACGAGCAGTACTTC CASSLVGTGSHEQYF
TRBD1 TRBJ1-3 few TRBV30 TGTGCCTGGAGTGTTGGGGCACAGGGGGCTGGAAACACCATATATTTT CAWSVGAQGAGNTIYF
TRBD1 TRBJ1-2 NA TRBV2 TGTGCCAGCAACCCATCGGGACAGGACTATGGCTACACCTTC CASNPSGQDYGYTF
TRBD2 TRBJ2-7 NA TRBV5-4 TGTGCCAGCAGCTGGAGCGGGAGCGTACTCGAGCAGTACTTC CASSWSGSVLEQYF
TRBD1 TRBJ1-1 NA TRBV7-6 TGTGCCAGCAGCCCTGTCCCGGGACAGGGGGCGGGGGCTGAAGCTTTCTTT CASSPVPGQGAGAEAFF
NA TRBJ2-1 NA TRBV2 TGTGCCGGACTTAGGAGCTCCTACAATGAGCAGTTCTTC CAGLRSSYNEQFF
TRBD2 TRBJ2-1 NA TRBV5-1 TGCGCCAGCAGCTTGGGACTAGCAGCCTACAATGAGCAGTTCTTC CASSLGLAAYNEQFF
NA TRBJ1-5 NA TRBV18 TGTGCCAGCTCACCAATGGGGGGGGGACAGCCCCAGCATTTT CASSPMGGGQPQHF
TRBD1 TRBJ2-7 NA TRBV19 TGTGCCAGTAGTGACGGGACAGACGCTCATATTACCTACGAGCAGTACTTC CASSDGTDAHITYEQYF
TRBD1 TRBJ2-4 few TRBV19 TGTGCCAGTAGCGACCGGGGACAGACCAAAAACATTCAGTACTTC CASSDRGQTKNIQYF
NA TRBJ2-1 NA TRBV7-2 TGTGCCAGCAGCCCCCGGTACAGCTCCTACAATGAGCAGTTCTTC CASSPRYSSYNEQFF
NA TRBJ1-5 few TRBV6-1 TGTGCCAGCAGTGAATCCCCCCAGAGCAATCAGCCCCAGCATTTT CASSESPQSNQPQHF